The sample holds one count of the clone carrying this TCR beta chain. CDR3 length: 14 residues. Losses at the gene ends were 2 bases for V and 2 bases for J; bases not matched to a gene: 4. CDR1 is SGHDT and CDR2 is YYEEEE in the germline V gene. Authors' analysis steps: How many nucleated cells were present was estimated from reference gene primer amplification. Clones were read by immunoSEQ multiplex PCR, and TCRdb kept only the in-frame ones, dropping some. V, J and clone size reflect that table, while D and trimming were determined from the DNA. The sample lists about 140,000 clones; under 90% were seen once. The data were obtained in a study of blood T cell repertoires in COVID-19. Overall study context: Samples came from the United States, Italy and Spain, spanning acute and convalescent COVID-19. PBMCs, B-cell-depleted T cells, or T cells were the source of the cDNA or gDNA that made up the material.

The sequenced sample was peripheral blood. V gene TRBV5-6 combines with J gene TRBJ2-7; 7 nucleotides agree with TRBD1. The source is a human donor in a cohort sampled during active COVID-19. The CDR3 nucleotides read TGTGCCAGCAGCTTACCGACAGGGACCTACGAGCAGTACTTC. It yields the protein CASSLPTGTYEQYF.